This TCR beta chain was documented in a study of persistence of HIV-infected CD4 T cells. Points from the study as a whole: CMV- and Gag-responding cells had lower TCRbeta richness than CD3/CD28-responding cells.

Looked up from germline, CDR1 is SGHDT and CDR2 is YYEEEE. The CDR3 length is 16 residues. Trimming left V 1 base short and J 2 bases short, with 12 bases between. The libraries were made with immunoSEQ version 4 in survey mode. Assay used: immunoSEQ multiplex PCR; TCRdb lists only in-frame clones, some missing. The table lists some 39,000 clones, 82% of them singletons. Points on this clone: What it binds is not known.

Cells were stimulated with overlapping HIV-1 Gag 15-mer peptides. CD40L/CD69 double-negative CD45RO-high memory CD4+ T cells were collected. Inclusion required CMV-positive serology and CD4+ counts above 400 cells/uL. The sample here was cultured CD4+ T cells from PBMCs, taken from a patient who received antiretroviral therapy. The V gene is TRBV5-6, the J gene TRBJ2-2, with D perhaps TRBD1 (5 bases). The TCR comes from an adult with HIV. The donor label of this sample is uncertain. The CDR3 is CASSLKGAENTGELFF. The CDR3 DNA reads as TGTGCCAGCAGCTTGAAAGGGGCGGAAAACACCGGGGAGCTGTTTTTT.